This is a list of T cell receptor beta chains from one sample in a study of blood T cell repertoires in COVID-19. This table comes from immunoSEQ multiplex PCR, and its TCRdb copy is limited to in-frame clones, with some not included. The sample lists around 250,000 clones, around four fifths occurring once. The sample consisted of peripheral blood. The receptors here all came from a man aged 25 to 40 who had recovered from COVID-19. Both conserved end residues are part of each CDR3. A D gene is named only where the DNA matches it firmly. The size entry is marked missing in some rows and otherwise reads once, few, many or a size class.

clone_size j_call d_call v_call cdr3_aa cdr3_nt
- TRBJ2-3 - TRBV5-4 CASSLAERPRDTQYF TGTGCCAGCAGCTTGGCGGAGAGGCCAAGGGATACGCAGTATTTT
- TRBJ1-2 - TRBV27 CASSLLAGSIYGYTF TGTGCCAGCAGTTTATTGGCAGGATCCATTTATGGCTACACCTTC
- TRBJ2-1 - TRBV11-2 CASSSLGGGRYNEQFF TGTGCCAGCAGCTCCCTTGGGGGGGGCCGCTACAATGAGCAGTTCTTC
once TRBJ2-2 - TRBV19 CASSIAIGGGELFF TGTGCCAGTAGTATAGCGATCGGCGGCGGGGAGCTGTTTTTT
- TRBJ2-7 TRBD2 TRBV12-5 CASGSVRTSNEQYF TGTGCTAGTGGTTCGGTCAGGACTAGCAACGAGCAGTACTTC
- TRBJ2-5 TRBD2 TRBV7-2 CASSGLVYKETQYF TGTGCCAGCAGCGGACTAGTGTACAAAGAGACCCAGTACTTC
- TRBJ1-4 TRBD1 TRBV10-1 CASSPGTGGTNEKLFF TGCGCCAGCAGTCCCGGGACAGGGGGAACTAATGAAAAACTGTTTTTT
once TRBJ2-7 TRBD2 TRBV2 CASSEGLVMYEQYF TGTGCCAGCAGCGAGGGACTAGTGATGTACGAGCAGTACTTC
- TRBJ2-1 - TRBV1 CTSSPRLAGGPNNEQFF TGCACCAGCAGCCCCCGATTAGCGGGGGGGCCGAACAATGAGCAGTTCTTC
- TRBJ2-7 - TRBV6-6 CASSFGGPSYEQYF TGTGCCAGCAGTTTTGGGGGCCCCTCCTACGAGCAGTACTTC
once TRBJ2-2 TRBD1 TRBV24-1 CATSEEGTGGTGELFF TGTGCCACCAGTGAAGAGGGGACAGGGGGCACCGGGGAGCTGTTTTTT
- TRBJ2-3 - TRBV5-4 CASSFSLGDVDTQYF TGTGCCAGCAGCTTCAGCCTAGGTGATGTAGATACGCAGTATTTT
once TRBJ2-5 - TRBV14 CASSQARGHTETQYF TGTGCCAGCAGCCAAGCGCGGGGGCATACAGAGACCCAGTACTTC
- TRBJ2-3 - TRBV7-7 CASSSQWTDTQYF TGTGCCAGCAGCTCCCAGTGGACAGATACGCAGTATTTT
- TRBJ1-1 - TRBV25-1 CASSEWQGTTEAFF TGTGCCAGCAGTGAATGGCAGGGTACCACTGAAGCTTTCTTT
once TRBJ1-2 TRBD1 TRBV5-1 CASSLDPGQTNYGYTF TGCGCCAGCAGCTTGGACCCGGGACAGACCAACTATGGCTACACCTTC
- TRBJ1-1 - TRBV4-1 CASSQEGFNTEAFF TGCGCCAGCAGCCAAGAGGGCTTTAACACTGAAGCTTTCTTT
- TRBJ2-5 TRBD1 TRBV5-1 CASSPGQKETQYF TGCGCCAGCAGCCCGGGACAGAAAGAGACCCAGTACTTC
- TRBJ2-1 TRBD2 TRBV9 CASSVPSGGAREQFF TGTGCCAGCAGCGTTCCTAGCGGGGGGGCGAGGGAGCAGTTCTTC
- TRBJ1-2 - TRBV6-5 CASSYGAGVDYGYTF TGTGCCAGCAGTTACGGGGCAGGGGTAGACTATGGCTACACCTTC
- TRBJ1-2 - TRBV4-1 CASNPSSGASYGYTF TGCGCCAGCAACCCATCGTCAGGGGCGAGCTATGGCTACACCTTC
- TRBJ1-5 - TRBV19 CASSIRDQPQHF TGTGCCAGTAGTATCCGGGATCAGCCCCAGCATTTT
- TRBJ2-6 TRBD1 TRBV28 CAGQEGSGANVLTF TGTGCGGGACAGGAGGGATCTGGGGCCAACGTCCTGACTTTC
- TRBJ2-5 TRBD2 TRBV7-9 CASSLLAGRAEETQYF TGTGCCAGCAGCCTCCTAGCGGGGCGCGCCGAAGAGACCCAGTACTTC
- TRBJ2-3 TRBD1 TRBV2 CASSDEQGTGYTQYF TGTGCCAGCAGTGACGAACAGGGGACCGGTTATACGCAGTATTTT
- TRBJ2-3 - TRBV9 CASSVDGERTDTQYF TGTGCCAGCAGCGTTGATGGGGAGAGGACAGATACGCAGTATTTT
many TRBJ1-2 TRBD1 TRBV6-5 CASSSQGADGYTF TGTGCCAGCAGTTCACAGGGGGCGGATGGCTACACCTTC
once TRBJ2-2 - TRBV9 CASSPRQNTGELFF TGTGCCAGCAGCCCGCGACAGAACACCGGGGAGCTGTTTTTT
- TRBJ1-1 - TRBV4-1 CASSQGGGSMNTEAFF TGCGCCAGCAGCCAAGGTGGGGGCTCGATGAACACTGAAGCTTTCTTT
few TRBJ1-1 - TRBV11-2 CASSLARSEAFF TGTGCCAGCAGCTTAGCCCGGAGTGAAGCTTTCTTT
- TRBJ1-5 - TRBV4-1 CASSQAHTQPQHF TGCGCCAGCAGCCAAGCCCACACCCAGCCCCAGCATTTT
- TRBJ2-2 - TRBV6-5 CASTRSSPGELFF TGTGCCAGCACCCGGTCGAGTCCCGGGGAGCTGTTTTTT
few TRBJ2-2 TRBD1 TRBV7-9 CASSSSGQGISGELFF TGTGCCAGCAGCTCCTCGGGACAGGGTATTTCCGGGGAGCTGTTTTTT
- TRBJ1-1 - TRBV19 CASSIGQGPTEAFF TGTGCCAGTAGTATCGGGCAGGGGCCTACTGAAGCTTTCTTT
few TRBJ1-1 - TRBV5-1 CASSLTIETEAFF TGCGCCAGCAGCTTAACTATTGAGACTGAAGCTTTCTTT
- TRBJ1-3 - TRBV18 CASSSTERLGNTIYF TGTGCCAGCTCATCTACAGAGAGATTAGGAAACACCATATATTTT
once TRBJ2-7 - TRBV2 CASSTAAYEQYF TGTGCCAGCAGTACAGCCGCGTACGAGCAGTACTTC
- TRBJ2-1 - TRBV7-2 CASSSAGGRDEQFF TGTGCCAGCAGCTCCGCCGGGGGGCGAGATGAGCAGTTCTTC
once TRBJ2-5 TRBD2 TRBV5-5 CASSLAGTSGETQYF TGTGCCAGCAGCTTGGCCGGGACTAGCGGAGAGACCCAGTACTTC
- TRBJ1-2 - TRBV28 CASLTGFGFGGYTF TGTGCCAGCCTTACAGGGTTCGGGTTTGGTGGCTACACCTTC
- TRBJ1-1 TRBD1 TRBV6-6 CASSYPPGQGREAFF TGTGCCAGCAGTTACCCTCCGGGACAGGGACGTGAAGCTTTCTTT
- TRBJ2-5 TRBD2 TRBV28 CASSFLRGGQETQYF TGTGCCAGCAGTTTCCTCCGGGGGGGCCAAGAGACCCAGTACTTC